The 18 T cell receptor beta chains given below trace back to one sample, sequenced in a study of blood T cells in healthy people across ages. The authors ran a second PCR of about 7 to 12 cycles using a sample-barcoded 5' primer and a J-beta primer mix. In TCRdb, the 5' RACE reads were re-called with MiXCR into one record per CDR3 protein. The table shows 500,000 to 650,000 distinct CDR3 sequences, with roughly a quarter occurring only once. Another study also made use of these data, one on T cells of mothers and their children.

The material sequenced was blood. Every receptor here comes from a boy aged 2-15 years in good health.

The chain combines TRBV27 with TRBJ2-1; 7 bases align to TRBD2. The J call may not be correct, given that the DNA end is closer to TRBJ2-7. From germline, CDR1 is MNHEY and CDR2 SMNVEV (reference sequence). The length of the CDR3 is 15 residues. CDR3 residues: CASSSRRLGGYEQYF. CDR3 DNA sequence: TGTGCCAGCAGCTCGAGACGGTTGGGAGGGTACGAGCAGTACTTC.

The chain recombines TRBV6-1 with TRBJ2-7; TRBD1 might be the D (6 bases). V lost 2 bases and J lost 5, with 10 bases in between. CDR3 size: 13 residues. Germline CDR1 reads MNHNS; CDR2 reads SASEGT. The CDR3 region has the DNA TGTGCCAGCAGTGAAATCCACAGGGACGAGCAGTACTTC. This sequence encodes CASSEIHRDEQYF.

This clonotype showed up just a few times. The chain recombines TRBV15 with TRBJ1-6; TRBD1 agrees at 8 bases. Germline CDR1 LNHNV, CDR2 YYDKDF (reference sequence). The CDR3 extends over 21 amino acids. Germline trimming cut 3 bases from V and 6 bases from J; bases unmatched to any gene: 22. CDR3 region: CATSRIDRPLAGQGGNSPLHF. The CDR3 DNA is TGTGCCACCAGCAGGATCGATCGCCCTCTGGCTGGACAGGGAGGTAATTCACCCCTCCACTTT.

The chain employs TRBV4-1 and TRBJ2-3; D is undetermined. The CDR3 runs 16 residues. Germline-derived CDR1 and CDR2 are MGHRA and YSYEKL. V was shortened by 0 bases and J by 0 bases, with 10 bases between the two germline ends. The CDR3 loop reads CASSQDATPSTDTQYF. CDR3 nucleotides: TGCGCCAGCAGCCAAGACGCGACTCCTAGCACAGATACGCAGTATTTT.

This clonotype was observed a few times. V and J are TRBV29-1 and TRBJ2-3, with D perhaps given as TRBD1 or TRBD2 (5 bases each). V lost 7 bases and J lost 9, with 17 bases in between. Per the germline V gene, CDR1 is SQVTM and CDR2 is ANQGSEA. The CDR3 has 12 residues. CDR3 DNA: TGCAGCGCAGATACCGGGACCGCAACGCAGTATTTT. It codes for CSADTGTATQYF.

The chain recombines TRBV7-2 with TRBJ1-4; no clear D gene. With 7 bases removed from V and 7 bases from J, the gap between germline ends came to 16 bases. The CDR3 is 14 residues long. The germline V gene has CDR1 SGHTA and CDR2 FQGNSA. The CDR3, as DNA: TGTGCCAGCACCAAGTCGGGAAGTGGTGAAAAACTGTTTTTT. Translation: CASTKSGSGEKLFF.

This clonotype was detected only a few times. V gene TRBV9 combines with J gene TRBJ2-5; TRBD1 is a possible D gene (5 bases). The V end lost 1 base, the J end lost 4 bases, and 14 bases lay between the germline ends. CDR1 SGDLS and CDR2 YYNGEE come from the germline V gene. The CDR3 consists of 15 residues. In nucleotides, the CDR3 is TGTGCCAGCAGCGTAAGGGGTGTGGCTGTAGAGACCCAGTACTTC. The encoded protein is CASSVRGVAVETQYF.

The chain is built from TRBV13 and TRBJ2-5; perhaps TRBD2 as D (6 bases). The J call may be incorrect, as the DNA end agrees better with TRBJ2-1. The CDR3 loop spans 13 amino acids. Germline V CDR1 and CDR2: PRHDT, FYEKMQ (reference sequence). CDR3 residues: CASSVGGGDEQFF. The CDR3 DNA reads as TGTGCCAGCAGTGTGGGTGGAGGGGATGAGCAGTTCTTC.

J is TRBJ1-2 and V is TRBV7-2; 7 bases are a match to TRBD1. Germline values: CDR1 SGHTA, CDR2 FQGNSA. Trimming at V came to 5 bases and at J to 3 bases, leaving 6 bases not matched to a gene. This CDR3 region has 14 residues. The CDR3 region is CASSIVQGDYGYTF. CDR3 in DNA: TGTGCCAGCAGCATTGTCCAGGGGGACTATGGCTACACCTTC. The whole variable domain, filled in from reference TRBV7-2 and TRBJ1-2, reads GAGVSQSPSNKVTEKGKDVELRCDPISGHTALYWYRQSLGQGLEFLIYFQGNSAPDKSGLPSDRFSAERTGGSVSTLTIQRTQQEDSAVYLCASSIVQGDYGYTFGSGTRLTVV.

The chain is built from TRBV14 and TRBJ2-7; D gene ambiguous. This CDR3 spans 13 amino acids. V was shortened by 1 base and J by 4 bases, with 8 bases between the two germline ends. Germline V gene sequence: CDR1 SGHDN, CDR2 FVKESK. The CDR3 spells CASSQGPGYEQYF. The CDR3 coding sequence is TGTGCCAGCAGCCAAGGTCCCGGATACGAGCAGTACTTC.

The chain couples TRBV27 to TRBJ2-5; a possible D gene is TRBD1 (6 bases). Trimming stripped 2 bases from V and 5 bases from J, with 15 bases between. CDR1 MNHEY and CDR2 SMNVEV come from the germline V gene (reference sequence). CDR3 length: 15 residues. CDR3 residues: CASSLTNTGSETQYF. The CDR3 DNA follows: TGTGCCAGCAGTTTAACCAACACAGGGAGTGAGACCCAGTACTTC.

This clonotype appeared a few times. The rearrangement links TRBV27 to TRBJ1-1; 9 bases line up with TRBD1. The CDR3 covers 12 residues. Trimming at V came to 11 bases and at J to 4 bases, leaving 5 bases not matched to a gene. Germline CDR1 reads MNHEY; CDR2 reads SMNVEV (reference sequence). The CDR3 region has the DNA TGTGCCCAGACAGGGGGTCCCACTGAAGCTTTCTTT. This encodes CAQTGGPTEAFF.

This clonotype has at least ten counts. The chain carries TRBV3-1 and TRBJ1-4; TRBD1 might be the D (6 bases). The CDR3 runs to 15 residues. The V end lost 3 bases, the J end lost 7 bases, and 15 bases lay between the germline ends. The germline V gene has CDR1 LGHDT and CDR2 YNNKEL (reference sequence). The CDR3 protein is CASSHAGASGEKLFF. CDR3 bases: TGTGCCAGCAGCCACGCAGGGGCGAGCGGTGAAAAACTGTTTTTT.

This clonotype was picked up a small number of times. This rearrangement joins TRBV6-1 to TRBJ1-2, with D possibly being TRBD1 (5 bases). CDR1 is MNHNS, CDR2 SASEGT, per germline. The V end lost 11 bases, the J end lost 3 bases, and 13 bases lay between the germline ends. The CDR3 is made up of 12 amino acids. CDR3 in DNA: TGTGCCGGTTTTGGGGGAGACTATGGCTACACCTTC. Its translation is CAGFGGDYGYTF.

Here the CDR3 reads CASSQGDMRETQYF. The CDR3 region has the DNA TGCGCCAGCAGCCAAGGAGATATGAGGGAGACCCAGTACTTC. The chain joins TRBV4-3 to TRBJ2-5; no clear D. Trimming pared 1 base from V and 5 bases from J, leaving 11 bases between. CDR3 length equals 14 residues. Germline V gives CDR1 LGHNA, CDR2 YSLEER.

Only a few counts were recorded for this clonotype. This chain links TRBV12-3 or TRBV12-4 with TRBJ1-5; 10 bases line up with TRBD1. The V gene end was trimmed by 7 bases and the J gene end by 3 bases; junction bases not matched to a gene: 6. CDR3 length: 15 residues. As DNA, the CDR3 is TGTGCCAGCACCTTGGGACAGGGGAACAATCAGCCCCAGCATTTT. Encoded protein: CASTLGQGNNQPQHF.

There are a few counts of this clonotype. This sequence joins TRBV7-2 and TRBJ2-1; the D gene is possibly TRBD2 (6 bases). Trimming stripped 4 bases from V and 0 bases from J, with 13 bases between. CDR1 is SGHTA, CDR2 FQGNSA, per germline. This CDR3 spans 16 amino acids. The chain's CDR3 is CASSSRVSGSYNEQFF. The CDR3 DNA reads TGTGCCAGCAGCTCCCGAGTTAGCGGCTCCTACAATGAGCAGTTCTTC.

This clonotype was recorded once. The V gene is TRBV20-1, the J gene TRBJ2-5, with 7 positions matching TRBD2. Trimming took 3 bases from V and 3 from J; bases not matched to a gene: 4. CDR1 and CDR2 from the germline V gene are DFQATT and SNEGSKA (reference sequence). The CDR3 totals 13 residues. The CDR3 DNA sequence: TGCAGTGCTAGCGCGGGGAGGGAAGAGACCCAGTACTTC. Translated: CSASAGREETQYF.